This TCR beta chain came from a study of CD4 T cells in relation to SARS-CoV-2 and coronaviruses. Overall study context: ViraFEST: approximately 10-day antigen culture of PBMCs, then TCR beta CDR3 sequencing. No peptide or an HIV-1 Nef peptide pool served as negative control.

On this clone: No antigen is known for it.

Some clones are missing from TCRdb's copy, which holds only in-frame ones; the method was immunoSEQ multiplex PCR. The sample includes 25,000 to 30,000 clones, over 60% of them seen just once. The CDR3 runs 15 residues. Germline V gene sequence: CDR1 LNHDA, CDR2 SQIVND (reference sequence). V gave up 6 bases and J gave up 5 bases; unmatched junction bases: 9. The unexposed donors gave CD4+ T cells in about 2011-2018, prior to COVID-19. Isolation of CD4+ T cells took place after about 9 days in culture. Testing used SARS-CoV-2 S/N and four cold-coronavirus spikes on unexposed-donor CD4+ T cells, cells permitting.

Sequenced material: CD4+ T cells from PBMCs, cultured in vitro. The chain employs TRBV19 and TRBJ2-1; 8 positions match TRBD2. This clonotype originated in a human donor in good health. This CDR3 reads CASSGTGGPNNEQFF. CDR3 in DNA: TGTGCCAGTAGCGGCACGGGAGGGCCGAACAATGAGCAGTTCTTC.